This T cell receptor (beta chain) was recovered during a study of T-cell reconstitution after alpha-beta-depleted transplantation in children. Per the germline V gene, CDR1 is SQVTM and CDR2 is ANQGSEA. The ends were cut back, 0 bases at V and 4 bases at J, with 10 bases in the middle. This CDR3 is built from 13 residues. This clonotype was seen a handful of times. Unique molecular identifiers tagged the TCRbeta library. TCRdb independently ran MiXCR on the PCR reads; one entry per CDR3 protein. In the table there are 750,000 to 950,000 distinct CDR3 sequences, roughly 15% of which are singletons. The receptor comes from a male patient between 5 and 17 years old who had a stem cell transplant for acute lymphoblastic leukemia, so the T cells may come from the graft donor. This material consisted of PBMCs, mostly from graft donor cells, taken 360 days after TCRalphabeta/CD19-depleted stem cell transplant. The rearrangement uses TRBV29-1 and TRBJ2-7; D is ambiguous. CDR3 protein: CSVEDIISYEQYF. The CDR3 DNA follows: TGCAGCGTTGAAGATATCATAAGTTACGAGCAGTACTTC.